This T cell receptor (beta chain) appears in the sequencing data of a study of T cells in Graves' hyperthyroidism and ophthalmopathy. About the research overall: The blood sample was taken at first diagnosis, before treatment began.

The CDR3 runs 19 residues. Trimming at V came to 4 bases and at J to 0 bases, leaving 12 bases not matched to a gene. The germline V gene encodes CDR1 MNHNS and CDR2 SASEGT. It was RNA transcripts that yielded the amplified TCR beta CDR3 regions. TCR CDR3 regions were first amplified by RT-PCR with HTBI primers. MiXCR, applied by TCRdb to the multiplex PCR reads, yields one record per CDR3 protein. The table has 500,000 to 550,000 distinct CDR3 sequences, less than 25% seen once; the top ten hold about 30%. No progression to ophthalmopathy during 18 months of follow-up defined stable disease. Diagnosis of hyperthyroidism was new in patients aged 18 to 65, and its duration was under 2 months. The authors took PBMCs from roughly 10 ml fresh peripheral blood.

The chain recombines TRBV6-1 with TRBJ2-4; 10 bases line up with TRBD1. The sample consisted of blood. The sequence derives from a man between 18 and 35 years old with Graves' hyperthyroidism. DNA of the CDR3: TGTGCCAGCAGTGTGCCCGCGGGACAGGGGTTCCTAGCCAAAAACATTCAGTACTTC. Protein product: CASSVPAGQGFLAKNIQYF.